Below, 28 T cell receptor beta chains from the same sample are listed, as sequenced in a study of T cell changes during pregnancy in multiple sclerosis. The method was immunoSEQ multiplex PCR; TCRdb's version includes in-frame clones alone and lacks a portion of them. The data hold tens of thousands of clones, with 80% to 95% observed a single time. Sequenced material: peripheral blood, taken in the second trimester of pregnancy. The origin of the receptors is a female donor with multiple sclerosis, enrolled in a pregnancy study.

V and J are TRBV30 and TRBJ1-1; 9 bases are a match to TRBD1. CDR1 and CDR2 from the germline V gene are GTSNPN and SVGIG (reference sequence). V lost 0 bases, J lost 0 bases, and 2 bases stayed unmatched. CDR3 length equals 15 residues. The CDR3 coding sequence is TGTGCCTGGAGTGTACAGGGGGCTTTGAACACTGAAGCTTTCTTT. Translated, it gives CAWSVQGALNTEAFF.

V gene TRBV28 combines with J gene TRBJ1-2; D is undetermined. This CDR3 is built from 15 residues. Germline-derived CDR1 and CDR2 are MDHEN and SYDVKM. Trimming took off 4 bases at V and 8 bases at J, with 20 bases between the two ends. CDR3 DNA sequence: TGTGCCAGCAGTTCCTTCCGGGGAGGAACTAGGGGCTACACCTTC. Its protein is CASSSFRGGTRGYTF.

The chain is built from TRBV7-2 and TRBJ1-2, with a weak D call TRBD1 (5 bases). Trimming shortened V by 0 bases and J by 8 bases, and 13 bases separated the two germline ends. Germline values: CDR1 SGHTA, CDR2 FQGNSA. This CDR3 region has 14 residues. Here the CDR3 DNA reads TGTGCCAGCAGCTTAGCTGGGGCTATTGGCGGCTACACCTTC. Amino acid sequence: CASSLAGAIGGYTF.

The CDR3 DNA reads as TGTGCCAGCAGCTTAGGCCCTGTGCTAGCAAGCTCCTACAATGAGCAGTTCTTC. Translation gives CASSLGPVLASSYNEQFF. J is TRBJ2-1 and V is TRBV7-2; maybe TRBD2 (5 bases). Germline CDR1 and CDR2: SGHTA and FQGNSA. V lost 1 base and J lost 0, with 16 bases in between. CDR3 length equals 18 residues.

The CDR3, as DNA: TGTGCCACCAGCAGAAGGGGGCCCCCCACCTACGAGCAGTACTTC. Its protein product is CATSRRGPPTYEQYF. The V and J genes are TRBV15 and TRBJ2-7; 7 nucleotides agree with TRBD1. After removal of 2 bases from V and 2 bases from J, the junction contained 6 bases not matched to a gene. The germline CDR1 and CDR2 sequences are LNHNV and YYDKDF (reference sequence). The CDR3 length is 15 residues. The whole variable domain, filled in from reference TRBV15 and TRBJ2-7, reads DAMVIQNPRYQVTQFGKPVTLSCSQTLNHNVMYWYQQKSSQAPKLLFHYYDKDFNNEADTPDNFQSRRPNTSFCFLDIRSPGLGDTAMYLCATSRRGPPTYEQYFGPGTRLTVT.

V and J are TRBV30 and TRBJ1-2; 8 bases align to TRBD1. The germline gives CDR1 GTSNPN, CDR2 SVGIG (reference sequence). With 1 base clipped from V and 4 bases from J, the junction kept 8 bases outside the gene matches. This CDR3 spans 15 amino acids. In DNA form, the CDR3 reads TGTGCCTGGAGTGAGGGACAGGTCGCGAGCTATGGCTACACCTTC. It codes for CAWSEGQVASYGYTF.

The J gene is TRBJ1-1, the V gene TRBV7-6; no firm D call. The CDR3 covers 14 residues. Germline V gives CDR1 SGHVS, CDR2 FNYEAQ. V lost 2 bases, J lost 0 bases, and 7 bases lay in between. The DNA for the CDR3 is TGTGCCAGCAGCTTAAGAGTCATGAACACTGAAGCTTTCTTT. The encoded protein is CASSLRVMNTEAFF.

The chain joins TRBV29-1 to TRBJ2-3, with TRBD1 as a possible D gene (6 bases). Trimming left V 5 bases short and J 0 bases short, with 15 bases between. The CDR3 extends over 15 amino acids. CDR1 and CDR2 from the germline V gene are SQVTM and ANQGSEA. CDR3 DNA: TGCAGCGTTTATTCAGGGGAAACTAGCACAGATACGCAGTATTTT. Translated, it gives CSVYSGETSTDTQYF.

The V gene is TRBV29-1, the J gene TRBJ1-2, with 7 bases matching TRBD1. The CDR3 has 14 amino acids. With 5 bases clipped from V and 2 bases from J, the junction kept 8 bases outside the gene matches. Germline V CDR1 and CDR2: SQVTM, ANQGSEA. The CDR3 DNA follows: TGCAGCGTTACACCAGGGACAGCAAACTATGGCTACACCTTC. Its protein is CSVTPGTANYGYTF.

The chain employs TRBV7-2 and TRBJ2-1; the match to TRBD1 covers 7 bases. The trim removed 4 bases at V and 6 bases at J, leaving 6 bases unmatched. CDR1 is SGHTA and CDR2 is FQGNSA in the germline V gene. This CDR3 comprises 14 residues. The CDR3 DNA reads TGTGCCAGCAGCTACGAGACAGGGCCCAATGAGCAGTTCTTC. Translation gives CASSYETGPNEQFF.

The rearrangement joins TRBV7-2 to TRBJ1-2; tentative D call: TRBD1 (6 bases). Germline CDR1 and CDR2: SGHTA and FQGNSA. The CDR3 is made up of 16 amino acids. V shed 1 base and J shed 7 bases, with 19 bases lying between them. The CDR3 DNA sequence: TGTGCCAGCAGCTTAGGGGTCCTAACAGGGATTGGTGGCTACACCTTC. This encodes CASSLGVLTGIGGYTF.

CDR3 region: CASSLVAGGSGELFF. The CDR3, as DNA: TGCGCCAGCAGCTTGGTAGCGGGAGGGTCCGGGGAGCTGTTTTTT. The chain joins TRBV5-1 to TRBJ2-2, with TRBD2 identical over 11 bases. J lost 6 bases, V lost 0 bases, and 1 base had no gene match. CDR1 SGHRS and CDR2 YFSETQ come from the germline V gene. The CDR3 loop spans 15 amino acids.

This chain's CDR3 is CASSTGTGYNQPQHF. CDR3 coding DNA: TGCGCCAGCAGCACCGGGACAGGGTACAATCAGCCCCAGCATTTT. The chain joins TRBV5-1 to TRBJ1-5, with 9 bases lining up with TRBD1. The CDR3 consists of 15 residues. V lost 4 bases, J lost 3 bases, and 5 bases stayed unmatched. Germline CDR1 is SGHRS and CDR2 is YFSETQ.

This sequence joins TRBV9 and TRBJ2-5; 9 positions agree with TRBD2. Losses at the gene ends were 5 bases for V and 4 bases for J; bases not matched to a gene: 6. The length of the CDR3 is 14 residues. Germline CDR1 is SGDLS and CDR2 is YYNGEE. The CDR3 DNA is TGTGCCAGCAGTCGGGTAGCGGGAGTAGAGACCCAGTACTTC. Residues: CASSRVAGVETQYF.

V is TRBV9 and J is TRBJ1-6, with TRBD1 matching 11 bases. J lost 8 bases, V lost 3 bases, and 13 bases had no gene match. From germline, CDR1 is SGDLS and CDR2 YYNGEE. This CDR3 spans 18 amino acids. Here the CDR3 reads CASSDGQGAKGGYSPLHF. In DNA, the CDR3 is TGTGCCAGCAGCGATGGACAGGGGGCCAAGGGAGGTTATTCACCCCTCCACTTT.

The sample holds one count of this clone. This rearrangement joins TRBV27 to TRBJ2-5, with TRBD1 matching over 9 bases. After removal of 8 bases from V and 6 bases from J, the junction contained 7 bases not matched to a gene. Germline CDR1 reads MNHEY; CDR2 reads SMNVEV (reference sequence). This CDR3 comprises 13 residues. CDR3 coding DNA: TGTGCCAGCCTCGGACAGGGGAAAAAGACCCAGTACTTC. Residues: CASLGQGKKTQYF.

J is TRBJ2-7 and V is TRBV25-1, with D perhaps matching TRBD1 (6 bases). CDR1 and CDR2 (germline): MGHDK, SYGVNS. With 9 bases removed from V and 4 bases from J, the gap between germline ends came to 19 bases. This CDR3 contains 14 residues. The CDR3: CASGGHAPEYEQYF. The CDR3 DNA sequence: TGTGCCAGTGGGGGACATGCCCCTGAGTACGAGCAGTACTTC.

With respect to this clone: Other DNA sequences from this sample encode an identical CDR3 as well. V is TRBV6-5 and J is TRBJ1-1; 9 nucleotides agree with TRBD1. With 0 bases clipped from V and 3 bases from J, the junction kept 2 bases outside the gene matches. Germline values: CDR1 MNHEY, CDR2 SVGAGI. The CDR3 totals 15 residues. The DNA for the CDR3 is TGTGCCAGCAGTTACTCTCGGACAGGGGACACTGAAGCTTTCTTT. Translating it yields CASSYSRTGDTEAFF.

This rearrangement joins TRBV7-9 to TRBJ1-2; the match to TRBD1 covers 7 bases. This CDR3 contains 14 residues. Germline lookup yields CDR1 SEHNR and CDR2 FQNEAQ (reference sequence). The junction had 7 bases not matched to a gene; V was cut back by 5 bases and J by 4 bases. As DNA, the CDR3 is TGTGCCAGCAGCAAACGGGACAGAGTCTATGGCTACACCTTC. This gives the protein CASSKRDRVYGYTF.

The V gene is TRBV30, the J gene TRBJ2-1; 12 bases match TRBD2. The V segment lost 4 bases and the J segment 0 bases; nucleotides outside the gene matches: 7. Germline CDR1 is GTSNPN and CDR2 is SVGIG (reference sequence). The CDR3 runs to 17 residues. CDR3 loop: CAWTRTSGTNSYNEQFF. The CDR3 DNA is TGTGCCTGGACTAGGACTAGCGGGACCAACTCCTACAATGAGCAGTTCTTC.

The genes are TRBV7-9 and TRBJ2-3, with 10 bases aligning to TRBD2. V shed 8 bases and J 6 bases; nucleotides not matched to a gene: 14. Germline V gives CDR1 SEHNR, CDR2 FQNEAQ (reference sequence). This CDR3 is built from 16 residues. CDR3 residues: CASLSGLAGVRDTQYF. DNA for the CDR3: TGTGCCAGCCTCTCCGGGCTAGCGGGAGTAAGGGATACGCAGTATTTT.

This clone was found once. V is TRBV6-5 and J is TRBJ2-5; D remains unclear. There are 14 residues in the CDR3. CDR1 is MNHEY, CDR2 SVGAGI, per germline. V was shortened by 6 bases and J by 5 bases, with 16 bases between the two germline ends. In DNA form, the CDR3 reads TGTGCCAGCAGCCGTCTAGGTGGAGATGAGACCCAGTACTTC. Protein: CASSRLGGDETQYF.

This chain connects TRBV10-2 to TRBJ1-2, with 8 bases identical to TRBD1. With V trimmed by 2 bases and J by 8 bases, 7 bases remained unmatched. This CDR3 has 14 amino acids. From germline, CDR1 is WSHSY and CDR2 SAAADI. The chain's CDR3 is CASSEQGAIGGYTF. The CDR3 DNA reads as TGCGCCAGCAGTGAGCAGGGGGCGATAGGCGGCTACACCTTC.

V is TRBV11-2 and J is TRBJ1-4; 8 nucleotides agree with TRBD1. The trim removed 5 bases at V and 4 bases at J, leaving 12 bases unmatched. The CDR3 totals 17 residues. Germline V gives CDR1 SGHAT, CDR2 FQNNGV. The CDR3 sequence is CASSVYPGTGLNEKLFF. In DNA form, the CDR3 reads TGTGCCAGCAGCGTATACCCCGGGACAGGTCTTAATGAAAAACTGTTTTTT.

The rearrangement uses TRBV5-1 and TRBJ2-3, with a possible D match to TRBD1 (6 bases). V was shortened by 0 bases and J by 1 base, with 9 bases between the two germline ends. CDR1 is SGHRS and CDR2 is YFSETQ in the germline V gene. The CDR3 totals 15 residues. CDR3 DNA sequence: TGCGCCAGCAGCTTGGGGGCAGGGGGCACAGATACGCAGTATTTT. Translation gives CASSLGAGGTDTQYF.

The CDR3 loop is CASSLVRGTGETQYF. CDR3 nucleotides: TGCGCCAGCAGCTTGGTTCGCGGGACAGGGGAGACCCAGTACTTC. The gene calls are TRBV5-1 and TRBJ2-5, with 9 bases aligning to TRBD1. The trim removed 0 bases at V and 5 bases at J, leaving 5 bases unmatched. Germline loops: CDR1 SGHRS, CDR2 YFSETQ. The CDR3 consists of 15 residues.

The chain joins TRBV7-9 to TRBJ2-5, with 8 bases lining up with TRBD2. The CDR3 is 17 residues long. V lost 5 bases to trimming and J lost 5 bases; unmatched junction nucleotides: 16. Per germline, CDR1 SEHNR and CDR2 FQNEAQ (reference sequence). The CDR3 is CASSTGGGAGDAETQYF. The CDR3 bases are TGTGCCAGCAGCACCGGAGGAGGAGCGGGAGATGCGGAGACCCAGTACTTC. Using reference TRBV7-9 and TRBJ2-5 for the parts outside the CDR3, the full variable domain is DTGVSQNPRHKITKRGQNVTFRCDPISEHNRLYWYRQTLGQGPEFLTYFQNEAQLEKSRLLSDRFSAERPKGSFSTLEIQRTEQGDSAMYLCASSTGGGAGDAETQYFGPGTRLLVL.

Concerning this clone: At one end the junction does not follow the germline gene, possibly because of a read error. This chain joins TRBV28 and TRBJ2-7; D might be TRBD1 (6 bases). Germline loops: CDR1 MDHEN, CDR2 SYDVKM. The CDR3 length is 11 residues. CDR3 loop: CASSQPRTVHF. The CDR3 DNA sequence: TGTGCCAGCAGTCAACCCAGGACAGTACACTTC.